The next 9 T cell receptor beta chains were all read from a single sample in a study of CD8 T cells in Susac syndrome (dated by TCRdb to about 2019). The library was produced with the immunoSEQ multiplex PCR assay. RNA was extracted with the RNeasy kit and about 0.45 to 1 ug was reverse transcribed using random hexamers. Using fastp at Q25 and MiXCR, TCRdb reprocessed the public reads and kept productive beta chains. Each record represents a unique CDR3 protein, reported with the most common genes and DNA among its rows. The sample table contains around 170,000 distinct CDR3 sequences; only one count was recorded for around 95% of them. The ten biggest clones cover 0.15% to 0.2% of the sample. The sample taken for sequencing was CD8+ T cells from PBMCs. Receptor source: a human donor with Susac syndrome.

In its sample, this clonotype was seen once. The chain couples TRBV3-1 to TRBJ2-1, with a weak D call TRBD1 (5 bases). Germline V gives CDR1 LGHDT, CDR2 YNNKEL (reference sequence). The CDR3 is 14 amino acids. V was shortened by 4 bases and J by 9 bases, with 16 bases between the two germline ends. As DNA, the CDR3 is TGTGCCAGCAGCCCACAGATGGGGCCAGTTGAGCAGTTCTTC. This translates into CASSPQMGPVEQFF.

V usage is TRBV28 and J usage is TRBJ2-4; either TRBD1 or TRBD2 may supply D (5 bases each). This CDR3 spans 16 amino acids. Germline V gene lookup returns CDR1 MDHEN and CDR2 SYDVKM. V was trimmed by 3 bases and J by 2 bases, leaving 14 bases between them. In nucleotides, the CDR3 is TGTGCCAGCAGTTTCATGTTACCGGGACCCAAAAACATTCAGTACTTC. Encoded protein: CASSFMLPGPKNIQYF. The full variable domain, in which reference TRBV28 and TRBJ2-4 provide the parts outside the CDR3, is DVKVTQSSRYLVKRTGEKVFLECVQDMDHENMFWYRQDPGLGLRLIYFSYDVKMKEKGDIPEGYSVSREKKERFSLILESASTNQTSMYLCASSFMLPGPKNIQYFGAGTRLSVL.

The V and J genes are TRBV4-1 and TRBJ1-2; D unresolved. The V end lost 1 base, the J end lost 3 bases, and 12 bases lay between the germline ends. CDR3 length: 15 amino acids. Germline V CDR1 and CDR2: MGHRA, YSYEKL. The CDR3 is CASSQVSTGDYGYTF. Written as DNA, the CDR3 is TGCGCCAGCAGCCAAGTTAGCACTGGGGACTATGGCTACACCTTC.

The rearrangement uses TRBV5-4 and TRBJ2-1; 13 nucleotides match TRBD2. The CDR3 runs to 16 residues. In germline, CDR1 is SGHNT, CDR2 YYREEE (reference sequence). V shed 4 bases and J 2 bases; nucleotides not matched to a gene: 3. CDR3 sequence reads: CASSTTSGGTYNEQFF. The CDR3, as DNA: TGTGCCAGCAGCACGACTAGCGGGGGGACCTACAATGAGCAGTTCTTC.

The J gene is TRBJ1-1, the V gene TRBV18; D gene ambiguous. The CDR3 has 13 residues. Per the germline V gene, CDR1 is KGHSH and CDR2 is LQKENI. V was clipped by 6 bases and J by 3 bases, with 11 bases between them. CDR3 sequence (DNA): TGTGCCAGCTCCCCCGAGGGAGACACTGAAGCTTTCTTT. This sequence encodes CASSPEGDTEAFF.

The rearrangement links TRBV4-1 to TRBJ2-3, with a weak D call TRBD1 (7 bases). Trimming cost V 3 bases and J 0 bases, with 16 bases left between them. The CDR3 has 17 amino acids. Germline V gene lookup returns CDR1 MGHRA and CDR2 YSYEKL. The CDR3 DNA follows: TGCGCCAGCAGCCATTTTGGAGGGGGCCCTAGCACAGATACGCAGTATTTT. Amino acids: CASSHFGGGPSTDTQYF.

The rearrangement links TRBV20-1 to TRBJ1-5; 9 bases agree with TRBD1. CDR1 and CDR2 from the germline V gene are DFQATT and SNEGSKA (reference sequence). The CDR3 runs 16 residues. J gave up 4 bases and V 5 bases, and 12 bases lay outside the gene matches. The CDR3: CSAPKGGQGGNQPQHF. The CDR3 DNA follows: TGCAGTGCTCCCAAAGGGGGACAGGGTGGAAATCAGCCCCAGCATTTT.

The chain recombines TRBV29-1 with TRBJ2-3; 11 bases fit TRBD2. This CDR3 has 14 residues. The J segment lost 3 bases and the V segment lost 6 bases, leaving 5 bases of the junction unmatched. Germline V gives CDR1 SQVTM, CDR2 ANQGSEA. CDR3 DNA sequence: TGCAGCGTGCCCACTAGCGGGAGTACAGATACGCAGTATTTT. It encodes CSVPTSGSTDTQYF.

V and J are TRBV4-2 and TRBJ2-7, with D possibly TRBD2 on 6 matching bases. The CDR3 has 18 amino acids. Trimming left V 0 bases short and J 0 bases short, with 18 bases between. Per germline, CDR1 LGHNA and CDR2 YNFKEQ. CDR3 DNA sequence: TGTGCCAGCAGCCAAGATCTGTCTTCGGGAGTCACCTCCTACGAGCAGTACTTC. Its protein is CASSQDLSSGVTSYEQYF.